The next 17 T cell receptor beta chains were all read from a single sample in a study of beta chain features in type 1 diabetes listed by TCRdb under 2018. The library was obtained by the immunoSEQ multiplex PCR assay. The High Capacity cDNA Reverse Transcription Kit was used to reverse transcribe all of the isolated RNA, meaning that expressed TCRB transcripts were what got sequenced. TCRdb holds this immuneACCESS table with in-frame rearrangements only. Some clones are missing; in checked studies, unresolved V genes explain under half, and the rest has no known cause. In all, the sample holds roughly 450,000 clones, and 14% of those were seen once. Of the sample, roughly 0.036% falls within the top ten clones. What was sequenced was naive CD4+ T cells from blood. The cell subset or site label corresponds to: true naive CD4+ T cells. The receptors derive from a man aged 30 to 45 in good health.

Only one count was recorded for this clone. J is TRBJ2-7 and V is TRBV20-1; D not certain. CDR1 and CDR2 (germline): DFQATT, SNEGSKA (reference sequence). The CDR3 runs 10 residues. This CDR3 is CSVRDGEQYF. CDR3 DNA: TGCAGCGTACGCGACGGGGAGCAGTACTTC.

V is TRBV19 and J is TRBJ1-4; 8 bases map to TRBD1. V was clipped by 8 bases and J by 5 bases; unmatched bases: 4. The CDR3 is 13 residues long. The germline V gene encodes CDR1 LNHDA and CDR2 SQIVND (reference sequence). The CDR3 reads CASHHRGNEKLFF. CDR3 nucleotide sequence: TGTGCCAGTCATCACAGGGGGAATGAAAAACTGTTTTTT.

This clone has just a few counts. The V and J genes are TRBV30 and TRBJ1-2; 9 bases map to TRBD1. The CDR3 length is 14 residues. Per germline, CDR1 GTSNPN and CDR2 SVGIG (reference sequence). V was pared by 0 bases and J by 8 bases, with 7 bases of the junction left unmatched. DNA for the CDR3: TGTGCCTGGAGTGTACAGGGGGCACCTACAGGCTACACCTTC. It is translated as CAWSVQGAPTGYTF.

CDR3 in DNA: TGTGCCAGCAGTCGAAGACTAGCGGACACAGATACGCAGTATTTT. Encoded protein: CASSRRLADTDTQYF. The rearrangement links TRBV27 to TRBJ2-3; 9 bases match TRBD2. Germline V gives CDR1 MNHEY, CDR2 SMNVEV (reference sequence). J lost 2 bases, V lost 5 bases, and 5 bases had no gene match. This CDR3 is built from 15 residues.

The chain carries TRBV4-2 and TRBJ1-5; D might be TRBD1 (5 bases). This CDR3 comprises 14 residues. The ends were cut back, 1 base at V and 6 bases at J, with 10 bases in the middle. The germline V gene encodes CDR1 LGHNA and CDR2 YNFKEQ. Here the CDR3 reads CASSQVQGGQPQHF. CDR3 DNA sequence: TGTGCCAGCAGCCAAGTCCAGGGTGGTCAGCCCCAGCATTTT.

This clone has a handful of counts. CDR3 region: CASSMRTGPAFF. The CDR3 coding sequence is TGTGCCAGTAGTATGCGGACAGGGCCAGCTTTCTTT. The chain joins TRBV19 to TRBJ1-1; 8 positions match TRBD1. V gave up 3 bases and J gave up 10 bases; unmatched junction bases: 4. CDR1 LNHDA and CDR2 SQIVND come from the germline V gene (reference sequence). CDR3 length equals 12 residues.

This clone was recorded a few times. The chain employs TRBV30 and TRBJ2-1; D gene unclear. Germline-derived CDR1 and CDR2 are GTSNPN and SVGIG (reference sequence). This CDR3 has 11 residues. Trimming took 3 bases from V and 8 from J, leaving 8 bases between them. CDR3 nucleotides: TGTGCCTGGAGCTCCTCTTATGAGCAGTTCTTC. It yields the protein CAWSSSYEQFF. The full variable domain, completed using reference TRBV30 and TRBJ2-1, is SQTIHQWPATLVQPVGSPLSLECTVEGTSNPNLYWYRQAAGRGLQLLFYSVGIGQISSEVPQNLSASRPQDRQFILSSKKLLLSDSGFYLCAWSSSYEQFFGPGTRLTVL.

This rearrangement joins TRBV7-2 to TRBJ1-2; tentative D call: TRBD1 (5 bases). There are 15 residues in the CDR3. V shed 6 bases and J shed 8 bases, with 22 bases lying between them. Germline V CDR1 and CDR2: SGHTA, FQGNSA. The CDR3, as DNA: TGTGCCAGCAGTCCTCACGGGGCAGGGTCGAGCGGCTACACCTTC. Its translation is CASSPHGAGSSGYTF. Combining the CDR3 with reference TRBV7-2 and TRBJ1-2 gives the whole variable domain GAGVSQSPSNKVTEKGKDVELRCDPISGHTALYWYRQSLGQGLEFLIYFQGNSAPDKSGLPSDRFSAERTGGSVSTLTIQRTQQEDSAVYLCASSPHGAGSSGYTFGSGTRLTVV.

The rearrangement uses TRBV9 and TRBJ2-1, with 9 nucleotides matching TRBD2. The CDR3 totals 14 residues. Germline assignment: CDR1 SGDLS and CDR2 YYNGEE. The J segment lost 9 bases and the V segment lost 0 bases, leaving 4 bases of the junction unmatched. CDR3 sequence: CASSVVASGTEQFF. In DNA form, the CDR3 reads TGTGCCAGCAGCGTAGTTGCTAGCGGGACTGAGCAGTTCTTC.

The J gene is TRBJ2-2, the V gene TRBV19; no firm D call. The V gene lost 6 bases and the J gene lost 4 bases, with 18 bases spanning the gap. This CDR3 has 16 amino acids. The V gene's germline CDR1 is LNHDA and CDR2 SQIVND (reference sequence). CDR3 coding DNA: TGTGCCAGTAGCCCGAGGTTGGCGACGGTCACCGGGGAGCTGTTTTTT. It specifies CASSPRLATVTGELFF.

This clone was picked up a small number of times. This CDR3 is CSVRLGTGSTDTQYF. CDR3 DNA: TGCAGCGTACGATTGGGGACAGGGAGCACAGATACGCAGTATTTT. This sequence joins TRBV29-1 and TRBJ2-3, with 9 bases that match TRBD1. Germline V gene data show CDR1 as SQVTM and CDR2 as ANQGSEA. This CDR3 has 15 amino acids. The ends lost 6 bases at V and 0 bases at J; junction bases unmatched: 7.

V usage is TRBV14 and J usage is TRBJ2-7; perhaps TRBD1 as D (7 bases). The length of the CDR3 is 14 residues. Trimming stripped 5 bases from V and 6 bases from J, with 17 bases between. Per the germline V gene, CDR1 is SGHDN and CDR2 is FVKESK. Here the CDR3 reads CASSSQGTVGEQYF. The DNA of the CDR3 is TGTGCCAGCAGCTCACAGGGGACTGTAGGCGAGCAGTACTTC.

The chain recombines TRBV18 with TRBJ2-7; 12 bases line up with TRBD1. V lost 5 bases, J lost 6 bases, and 2 bases stayed unmatched. The CDR3 spans 13 residues. Germline assignment: CDR1 KGHSH and CDR2 LQKENI. The CDR3 here is CASSGTGGGEQYV. CDR3 bases: TGTGCCAGCTCAGGGACAGGGGGCGGCGAGCAGTACGTC.

The chain recombines TRBV9 with TRBJ2-3; 7 nucleotides align to TRBD2. Germline V CDR1 and CDR2: SGDLS, YYNGEE. The CDR3 totals 16 residues. The trim removed 2 bases at V and 4 bases at J, leaving 10 bases unmatched. The CDR3 loop reads CASSVEAGVVADTQYF. DNA of the CDR3: TGTGCCAGCAGCGTTGAGGCGGGAGTGGTCGCAGATACGCAGTATTTT.

The rearrangement links TRBV15 to TRBJ1-4, with 8 bases matching TRBD1. The length of the CDR3 is 14 residues. Germline V lookup: CDR1 LNHNV, CDR2 YYDKDF (reference sequence). Losses at the gene ends were 4 bases for V and 8 bases for J; bases not matched to a gene: 6. The DNA for the CDR3 is TGTGCCACCAGCAAGTGGGACAGGCGAGAAAAACTGTTTTTT. This encodes CATSKWDRREKLFF.

The genes are TRBV30 and TRBJ1-2; D ambiguous. The CDR3 totals 17 residues. V was trimmed by 0 bases and J by 7 bases, leaving 24 bases between them. From germline, CDR1 is GTSNPN and CDR2 SVGIG (reference sequence). The CDR3 DNA reads TGTGCCTGGAGTGTACTCCGCCAGACCTCCCCCTCGGTTGGCTACACCTTC. Translated, it gives CAWSVLRQTSPSVGYTF.

This clone was seen more than once but under ten times. The genes are TRBV11-2 and TRBJ1-1; D uncertain. The CDR3 length is 13 residues. Germline values: CDR1 SGHAT, CDR2 FQNNGV. The V end lost 0 bases, the J end lost 4 bases, and 6 bases lay between the germline ends. In DNA, the CDR3 is TGTGCCAGCAGCTTAGATTGGGGCACTGAAGCTTTCTTT. Its translation: CASSLDWGTEAFF.